The present T cell receptor (beta chain) was sequenced within a study of T-cell reconstitution after alpha-beta-depleted transplantation in children. This clonotype was recorded a few times. In germline, CDR1 is SNHLY, CDR2 FYNNEI. Trimming took 3 bases from V and 2 from J, leaving 10 bases between them. This CDR3 has 14 residues. The library targeted TCRbeta and was prepared with unique molecular identifiers. TCRdb processed the PCR reads anew with MiXCR; each CDR3 protein has one entry. This table has 450,000 to 600,000 distinct CDR3 sequences, around 20% appearing once. The sequencing used PBMCs from the stem cell graft donor, collected from the stem cell graft. This chain joins TRBV2 and TRBJ1-2; D possibly corresponds to TRBD1 (5 bases). The TCR comes from a human donor who donated a stem cell graft to a child with acute lymphoblastic leukemia. The CDR3 here is CASSDEGVNYGYTF. The CDR3 nucleotides read TGTGCCAGCAGTGATGAAGGGGTGAACTATGGCTACACCTTC.